This is a list of T cell receptor beta chains from one sample in a study of regulatory T cells in long-lasting Graves disease. TCRdb analysed the multiplex PCR reads with MiXCR anew, one entry per CDR3 protein. The repertoire has 600,000 to 650,000 distinct CDR3 sequences, roughly 15% of them found once; the top ten carry about 17%. These same data were also listed under a study on T cells in Graves' hyperthyroidism and ophthalmopathy.

The material was peripheral blood mononuclear cells (PBMCs), obtained at new diagnosis, from a patient treated with antithyroid drugs. These receptors were taken from a woman in her twenties or thirties with Graves disease. Both conserved end residues are part of each CDR3. D genes are given only for firm matches. Clone size is given for some rows only: seen once, a few or many times, or a class if the clone is expanded.

clone size: few
V gene: TRBV9
J gene: TRBJ1-1
D gene: TRBD1
CDR3 DNA: TGTGCCAGCAGCGCAGAGACAGGGGTAGACACTGAAGCTTTCTTT
CDR3 protein: CASSAETGVDTEAFF

clone size: few
V gene: TRBV30
J gene: TRBJ1-3
D gene: .
CDR3 DNA: TGTGCCTGGAGCCGAAATTCTGGAAACACCATATATTTT
CDR3 protein: CAWSRNSGNTIYF

clone size: .
V gene: TRBV28
J gene: TRBJ1-3
D gene: .
CDR3 DNA: TGTGCCAGCAGTTTGCCTTACTCTGGAAACACCATATATTTT
CDR3 protein: CASSLPYSGNTIYF

clone size: few
V gene: TRBV28
J gene: TRBJ1-6
D gene: TRBD1
CDR3 DNA: TGTGCCAGCATCGGAGGGGGGACAGGGGGATCACCCCTCCACTTT
CDR3 protein: CASIGGGTGGSPLHF

clone size: .
V gene: TRBV18
J gene: TRBJ1-1
D gene: TRBD1
CDR3 DNA: TGTGCCAGCTCACAGGGGGCCGACACTGAAGCTTTCTTT
CDR3 protein: CASSQGADTEAFF

clone size: few
V gene: TRBV5-1
J gene: TRBJ2-7
D gene: .
CDR3 DNA: TGCGCCAGCAGCCGCGACGGGGGCTACGAGCAGTACTTC
CDR3 protein: CASSRDGGYEQYF

clone size: .
V gene: TRBV19
J gene: TRBJ2-7
D gene: .
CDR3 DNA: TGTGCCAGTACTCCGGGGCTAGGTCCGTCCTACGAGCAGTACTTC
CDR3 protein: CASTPGLGPSYEQYF

clone size: .
V gene: TRBV20-1
J gene: TRBJ2-5
D gene: TRBD2
CDR3 DNA: TGCAGTGCTTATGCGGGGGACCAAGAGACCCAGTACTTC
CDR3 protein: CSAYAGDQETQYF

clone size: many
V gene: TRBV5-6
J gene: TRBJ2-1
D gene: TRBD2
CDR3 DNA: TGTGCCAGCAGCTTGCTGGGAGGGGACAATGAGCAGTTCTTC
CDR3 protein: CASSLLGGDNEQFF

clone size: many
V gene: TRBV27
J gene: TRBJ2-1
D gene: TRBD2
CDR3 DNA: TGTGCCAGCAGTTTATCGATTGGGACTAGTGTCTATGAGCAGTTCTTC
CDR3 protein: CASSLSIGTSVYEQFF

clone size: few
V gene: TRBV18
J gene: TRBJ1-6
D gene: .
CDR3 DNA: TGTGCCAGCTCACCAGCAGTCTATAATTCACCCCTCCACTTT
CDR3 protein: CASSPAVYNSPLHF

clone size: many
V gene: TRBV28
J gene: TRBJ1-1
D gene: TRBD1
CDR3 DNA: TGTGCCAGCAGTTTGGACAGGGCCACTGAAGCTTTCTTT
CDR3 protein: CASSLDRATEAFF

clone size: few
V gene: TRBV19
J gene: TRBJ1-5
D gene: .
CDR3 DNA: TGTGCCACCAGGCCCCGGGGGGGCAATCAGCCCCAGCATTTT
CDR3 protein: CATRPRGGNQPQHF

clone size: .
V gene: TRBV7-9
J gene: TRBJ2-7
D gene: .
CDR3 DNA: TGTGCCAGCAGCCACACGGGCTTGGTCCACGAGCAGTACTTC
CDR3 protein: CASSHTGLVHEQYF

clone size: many
V gene: TRBV25-1
J gene: TRBJ1-1
D gene: .
CDR3 DNA: TGTGCCAGCACCAACAGGGTGCGAGACACTGAAGCTTTCTTT
CDR3 protein: CASTNRVRDTEAFF